This passage covers 20 T cell receptor beta chains from one sample sequenced in a study of T cell responses to AZD1222 COVID-19 vaccine. Some clones are missing from TCRdb's copy, which holds only in-frame ones; the method was immunoSEQ multiplex PCR. The table lists 150,000 or so clones, over 90% of them singletons. Sample: peripheral blood, taken on day 0 of AZD1222 vaccination. Source of these receptors: an adult in good health.

The J gene is TRBJ1-2, the V gene TRBV19; D not certain. CDR1 is LNHDA, CDR2 SQIVND, per germline (reference sequence). The ends were cut back, 0 bases at V and 8 bases at J, with 13 bases in the middle. The CDR3 runs 14 residues. CDR3 in DNA: TGTGCCAGTAGTATAGACGGGGTTTTATACGGCTACACCTTC. Its translation: CASSIDGVLYGYTF.

This chain links TRBV3-1 (or the pseudogene TRBV3-2) with TRBJ1-4, with D unresolved. Germline CDR1 LGHDT, CDR2 YNNKEL (reference sequence). The CDR3 is 13 amino acids. The ends were cut back, 1 base at V and 10 bases at J, with 10 bases in the middle. The CDR3 reads CASSQVQRGKLFF. The DNA of the CDR3 is TGTGCCAGCAGCCAAGTTCAGAGAGGAAAACTGTTTTTT.

V gene TRBV6-2 or TRBV6-3 combines with J gene TRBJ1-2; D might be TRBD1 (6 bases). The V and J ends lost 5 bases and 2 bases respectively, with 21 bases between them. The CDR3 length is 17 residues. Germline assignment: CDR1 MNHEY and CDR2 SVGEGT. CDR3 in amino acids: CASSPPGYRVRNYGYTF. CDR3 coding DNA: TGTGCCAGCAGTCCACCCGGATACAGGGTACGCAACTATGGCTACACCTTC.

V and J are TRBV18 and TRBJ2-1; TRBD2 aligns across 8 bases. Trimming took 6 bases from V and 6 from J; bases not matched to a gene: 10. The CDR3 is 15 residues long. Germline V gives CDR1 KGHSH, CDR2 LQKENI. Here the CDR3 reads CASSPAGVPFNEQFF. For the CDR3, the DNA is TGTGCCAGCTCCCCAGCGGGGGTACCCTTCAATGAGCAGTTCTTC.

This rearrangement joins TRBV9 to TRBJ1-2; 7 nucleotides align to TRBD1. Germline assignment: CDR1 SGDLS and CDR2 YYNGEE. CDR3 length: 15 amino acids. V lost 4 bases, J lost 6 bases, and 12 bases stayed unmatched. The CDR3 nucleotides are TGTGCCAGCAGCAGCCAAACAGGGGTCGGAGATGGCTACACCTTC. Translated: CASSSQTGVGDGYTF. Using reference TRBV9 and TRBJ1-2 for the parts outside the CDR3, the full variable domain is DSGVTQTPKHLITATGQRVTLRCSPRSGDLSVYWYQQSLDQGLQFLIQYYNGEERAKGNILERFSAQQFPDLHSELNLSSLELGDSALYFCASSSQTGVGDGYTFGSGTRLTVV.

The rearrangement joins TRBV25-1 to TRBJ1-4; D is unclear. Germline V lookup: CDR1 MGHDK, CDR2 SYGVNS. The V end was cut by 1 base, the J end by 7 bases, with 7 bases between. The CDR3 is 13 amino acids. The DNA of the CDR3 is TGTGCCAGCAGTGAATCAGGCGGTGAAAAACTGTTTTTT. This sequence encodes CASSESGGEKLFF. The full variable domain, with the rest looked up from reference TRBV25-1 and TRBJ1-4, is EADIYQTPRYLVIGTGKKITLECSQTMGHDKMYWYQQDPGMELHLIHYSYGVNSTEKGDLSSESTVSRIRTEHFPLTLESARPSHTSQYLCASSESGGEKLFFGSGTQLSVL.

The V and J genes are TRBV11-2 and TRBJ1-5; D gene uncertain. Germline-derived CDR1 and CDR2 are SGHAT and FQNNGV. V was pared by 0 bases and J by 5 bases, with 5 bases between. The CDR3 length is 13 residues. The DNA for the CDR3 is TGTGCCAGCAGCTTAGATCGCGATCAGCCCCAGCATTTT. Translated: CASSLDRDQPQHF.

The V call is TRBV10-3, the J call TRBJ1-5, with D uncertain. CDR3 length: 14 amino acids. Germline loops: CDR1 ENHRY, CDR2 SYGVKD. The V end lost 2 bases, the J end lost 4 bases, and 9 bases lay between the germline ends. The CDR3 DNA sequence: TGTGCCATCAGTGAGGGGCAGCAAAATCAGCCCCAGCATTTT. It is translated as CAISEGQQNQPQHF.

This chain joins TRBV4-1 and TRBJ2-1, with 7 bases aligning to TRBD2. The CDR3 sequence is 14 residues long. Trimming cost V 2 bases and J 10 bases; bases outside gene matches: 8. Germline lookup yields CDR1 MGHRA and CDR2 YSYEKL. The CDR3 protein is CASSQPQLLAEQFF. CDR3 nucleotide sequence: TGCGCCAGCAGCCAACCTCAGTTACTAGCGGAGCAGTTCTTC.

This clone was found a few times. V is TRBV5-5 and J is TRBJ2-2; 10 bases are a match to TRBD2. Germline lookup yields CDR1 SGHKS and CDR2 YYEKEE (reference sequence). The CDR3 is 17 residues long. The junction had 5 bases not matched to a gene; V was cut back by 0 bases and J by 3 bases. CDR3 sequence: CASSLVPGLADTGELFF. The CDR3 DNA follows: TGTGCCAGCAGCTTGGTCCCCGGACTAGCGGACACCGGGGAGCTGTTTTTT.

This chain uses TRBV19 with TRBJ1-1; D gene unclear. Germline assignment: CDR1 LNHDA and CDR2 SQIVND (reference sequence). Trimming removed 1 base from V and 0 bases from J, with 9 bases in between. This CDR3 has 15 residues. The chain's CDR3 is CASSIAGSMNTEAFF. CDR3 bases: TGTGCCAGTAGTATAGCTGGCAGCATGAACACTGAAGCTTTCTTT.

The chain combines TRBV9 with TRBJ1-3; the match to TRBD1 covers 7 bases. Germline V gene sequence: CDR1 SGDLS, CDR2 YYNGEE. This CDR3 is 17 amino acids long. Unmatched junction bases numbered 10, after V lost 4 bases and J lost 0 bases. CDR3 in DNA: TGTGCCAGCAGCTCCAATCCCGGGACAGACTCTGGAAACACCATATATTTT. Its protein product is CASSSNPGTDSGNTIYF.

The J gene is TRBJ1-1, the V gene TRBV6-5; no clear D gene. Germline V lookup: CDR1 MNHEY, CDR2 SVGAGI. CDR3 length: 13 amino acids. V was cut by 6 bases and J by 1 base, with 9 bases left in between. CDR3 protein: CASSLHPNTEAFF. CDR3 DNA sequence: TGTGCCAGCAGCCTCCACCCGAACACTGAAGCTTTCTTT.

The chain recombines TRBV3-1 (or the pseudogene TRBV3-2) with TRBJ1-5; perhaps TRBD1 as D (5 bases). Germline V gene lookup returns CDR1 LGHDT and CDR2 YNNKEL (reference sequence). The CDR3 loop spans 17 amino acids. The ends were cut back, 4 bases at V and 0 bases at J, with 16 bases in the middle. The CDR3 region has the DNA TGTGCCAGCAGCCCGGACAACCGAGATTATAGCAATCAGCCCCAGCATTTT. Its protein is CASSPDNRDYSNQPQHF.

This chain joins TRBV29-1 and TRBJ2-7; D might be TRBD2 (6 bases). Germline V lookup: CDR1 SQVTM, CDR2 ANQGSEA. Trimming pared 5 bases from V and 2 bases from J, leaving 13 bases between. The CDR3 spans 13 residues. In DNA form, the CDR3 reads TGCAGCGTTCTCGGGACTGGAACCTACGAGCAGTACTTC. Its translation: CSVLGTGTYEQYF.

V gene TRBV5-8 combines with J gene TRBJ1-6; TRBD1 is a possible D gene (5 bases). CDR1 SGHTS and CDR2 YDEGEE come from the germline V gene. V was trimmed by 1 base and J by 5 bases, leaving 16 bases between them. The CDR3 covers 17 residues. The CDR3 sequence: CASSLFDGRDHNSPLHF. Written as DNA, the CDR3 is TGTGCCAGCAGCTTGTTTGATGGGCGGGACCATAATTCACCCCTCCACTTT. The entire variable domain, with the rest obtained from reference TRBV5-8 and TRBJ1-6, is as follows: EAGVTQSPTHLIKTRGQQATLRCSPISGHTSVYWYQQALGLGLQFLLWYDEGEERNRGNFPPRFSGRQFPNYSSELNVNALELEDSALYLCASSLFDGRDHNSPLHFGNGTRLTVT.

V is TRBV24-1 and J is TRBJ2-5, with D possibly matching TRBD1 (6 bases). V was shortened by 0 bases and J by 5 bases, with 15 bases between the two germline ends. CDR3 length equals 16 residues. Germline-derived CDR1 and CDR2 are KGHDR and SFDVKD. CDR3: CATSDLGEGVQETQYF. The CDR3 nucleotides read TGTGCCACCAGTGATTTGGGAGAGGGGGTCCAGGAGACCCAGTACTTC.

V gene TRBV11-3 combines with J gene TRBJ1-1; D not resolved. Germline V CDR1 and CDR2: SGHNT, YENEEA. V lost 3 bases and J 0 bases, leaving 5 bases between the germline ends. The CDR3 contains 13 residues. The DNA for the CDR3 is TGTGCCAGCAGCTTTTCAGTGAACACTGAAGCTTTCTTT. Translating it yields CASSFSVNTEAFF.

The chain joins TRBV27 to TRBJ2-7, with D perhaps matching TRBD1 or TRBD2 (5 bases each). CDR3 size: 14 residues. Germline loops: CDR1 MNHEY, CDR2 SMNVEV (reference sequence). V was trimmed by 4 bases and J by 3 bases, leaving 13 bases between them. The CDR3 reads CASSSGTEYYEQYF. In nucleotides, the CDR3 is TGTGCCAGCAGTTCCGGGACGGAGTACTACGAGCAGTACTTC.

The chain employs TRBV30 and TRBJ2-5, with 12 bases aligning to TRBD1. V trimming: 1 base; J trimming: 5 bases; junction bases outside the gene matches: 11. Germline V gives CDR1 GTSNPN, CDR2 SVGIG (reference sequence). This CDR3 is built from 17 residues. The CDR3 here is CAWSEGPGTGGLETQYF. CDR3 coding DNA: TGTGCCTGGAGTGAGGGCCCTGGGACAGGGGGCTTGGAGACCCAGTACTTC. The entire variable domain, with the rest obtained from reference TRBV30 and TRBJ2-5, is as follows: SQTIHQWPATLVQPVGSPLSLECTVEGTSNPNLYWYRQAAGRGLQLLFYSVGIGQISSEVPQNLSASRPQDRQFILSSKKLLLSDSGFYLCAWSEGPGTGGLETQYFGPGTRLLVL.